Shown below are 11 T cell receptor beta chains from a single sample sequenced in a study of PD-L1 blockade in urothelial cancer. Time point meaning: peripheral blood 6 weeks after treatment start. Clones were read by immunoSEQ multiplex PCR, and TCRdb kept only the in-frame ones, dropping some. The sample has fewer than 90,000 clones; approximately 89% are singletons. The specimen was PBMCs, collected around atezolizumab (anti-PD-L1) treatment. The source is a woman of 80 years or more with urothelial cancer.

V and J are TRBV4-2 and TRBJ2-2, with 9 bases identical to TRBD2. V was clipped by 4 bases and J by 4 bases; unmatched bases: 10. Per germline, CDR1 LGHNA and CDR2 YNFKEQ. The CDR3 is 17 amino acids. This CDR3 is CASSPGGAGGSTGELFF. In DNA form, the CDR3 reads TGTGCCAGCAGCCCGGGGGGGGCGGGAGGGAGCACCGGGGAGCTGTTTTTT.

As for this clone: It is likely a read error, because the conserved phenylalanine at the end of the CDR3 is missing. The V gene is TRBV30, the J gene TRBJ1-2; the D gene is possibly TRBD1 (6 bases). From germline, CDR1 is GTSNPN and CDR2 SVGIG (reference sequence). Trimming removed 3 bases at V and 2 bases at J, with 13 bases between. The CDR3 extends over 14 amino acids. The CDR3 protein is CAWRKQGPNYGYTL. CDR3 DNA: TGTGCCTGGAGAAAACAGGGACCAAACTATGGCTACACCCTC.

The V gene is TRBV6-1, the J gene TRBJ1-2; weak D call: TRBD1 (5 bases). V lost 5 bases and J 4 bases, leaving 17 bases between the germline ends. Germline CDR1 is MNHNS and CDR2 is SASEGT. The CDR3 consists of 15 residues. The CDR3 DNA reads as TGTGCCAGCAGTCCCGCCGCGGGGGGTTCCTATGGCTACACCTTC. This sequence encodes CASSPAAGGSYGYTF.

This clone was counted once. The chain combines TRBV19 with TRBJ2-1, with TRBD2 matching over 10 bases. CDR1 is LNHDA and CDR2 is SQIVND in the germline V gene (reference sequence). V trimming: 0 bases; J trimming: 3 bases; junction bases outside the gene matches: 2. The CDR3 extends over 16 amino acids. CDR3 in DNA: TGTGCCAGTAGTATAGAAGGGACTAGCGACTACAATGAGCAGTTCTTC. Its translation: CASSIEGTSDYNEQFF.

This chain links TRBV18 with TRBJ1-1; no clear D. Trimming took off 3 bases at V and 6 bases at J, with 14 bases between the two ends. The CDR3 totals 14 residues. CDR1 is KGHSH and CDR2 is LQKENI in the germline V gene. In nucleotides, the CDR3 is TGTGCCAGCTCACCCCCAGCCCCGAGCGCTGAAGCTTTCTTT. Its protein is CASSPPAPSAEAFF.

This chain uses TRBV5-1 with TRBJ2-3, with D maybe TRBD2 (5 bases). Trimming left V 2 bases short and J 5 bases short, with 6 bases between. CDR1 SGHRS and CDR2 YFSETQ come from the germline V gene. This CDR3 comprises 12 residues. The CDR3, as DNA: TGCGCCAGCAGCTTCGGAGGAGATACGCAGTATTTT. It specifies CASSFGGDTQYF.

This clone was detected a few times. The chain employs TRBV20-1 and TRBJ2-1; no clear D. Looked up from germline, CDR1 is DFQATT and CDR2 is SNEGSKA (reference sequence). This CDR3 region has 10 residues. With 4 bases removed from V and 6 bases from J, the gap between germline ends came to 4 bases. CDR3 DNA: TGCAGTGCTAACAGCAATGAGCAGTTCTTC. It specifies CSANSNEQFF.

The CDR3 DNA follows: TGTGCCAGCAGGCAGGGCTACACCGGGGAGCTGTTTTTT. Its protein is CASRQGYTGELFF. The gene calls are TRBV2 and TRBJ2-2; TRBD1 might be the D (5 bases). The V and J ends lost 6 bases and 3 bases respectively, with 8 bases between them. The CDR3 is made up of 13 amino acids. Per germline, CDR1 SNHLY and CDR2 FYNNEI. The variable domain in full, completed from reference TRBV2 and TRBJ2-2, reads EPEVTQTPSHQVTQMGQEVILRCVPISNHLYFYWYRQILGQKVEFLVSFYNNEISEKSEIFDDQFSVERPDGSNFTLKIRSTKLEDSAMYFCASRQGYTGELFFGEGSRLTVL.

The CDR3 loop is CARGQVNTEAFF. Here the CDR3 DNA reads TGTGCCCGGGGACAGGTGAACACTGAAGCTTTCTTT. The gene calls are TRBV30 and TRBJ1-1, with 8 bases that match TRBD1. Trimming cost V 8 bases and J 0 bases; bases outside gene matches: 2. Per germline, CDR1 GTSNPN and CDR2 SVGIG (reference sequence). The CDR3 is 12 residues long. The full variable domain, rest sourced from reference TRBV30 and TRBJ1-1, is SQTIHQWPATLVQPVGSPLSLECTVEGTSNPNLYWYRQAAGRGLQLLFYSVGIGQISSEVPQNLSASRPQDRQFILSSKKLLLSDSGFYLCARGQVNTEAFFGQGTRLTVV.

The CDR3 sequence is CASSSGTISAGGGEQFF. CDR3 DNA sequence: TGCGCCAGCAGCTCCGGGACTATATCGGCGGGAGGTGGGGAGCAGTTCTTC. The V call is TRBV5-1, the J call TRBJ2-1, with 8 bases matching TRBD2. CDR3 length: 17 residues. The trim removed 3 bases at V and 10 bases at J, leaving 18 bases unmatched. The germline CDR1 and CDR2 sequences are SGHRS and YFSETQ. The whole variable domain, remainder taken from reference TRBV5-1 and TRBJ2-1, is KAGVTQTPRYLIKTRGQQVTLSCSPISGHRSVSWYQQTPGQGLQFLFEYFSETQRNKGNFPGRFSGRQFSNSRSEMNVSTLELGDSALYLCASSSGTISAGGGEQFFGPGTRLTVL.

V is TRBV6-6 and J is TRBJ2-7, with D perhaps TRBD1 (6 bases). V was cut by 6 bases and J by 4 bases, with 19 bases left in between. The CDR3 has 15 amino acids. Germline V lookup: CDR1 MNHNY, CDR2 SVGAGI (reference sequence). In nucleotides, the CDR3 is TGTGCCAGCAGCCCTCCTCAGGGGCCTCAGTACGAGCAGTACTTC. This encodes CASSPPQGPQYEQYF.